These 26 T cell receptor beta chains originate from one sample sequenced in a study of T cell clones after liver transplantation (dated by TCRdb to about 2019). To prepare the library, the immunoSEQ multiplex PCR assay was applied. Imported from immuneACCESS, the table was reduced by TCRdb to in-frame sequences with V and J called. These copies leave out some clones; in studies compared against another copy, an unresolved V gene accounts for under half, and the cause of the remainder is not known. The sample includes tens of thousands of clones, with less than 75% observed a single time. The ten largest clones capture nearly 10% of the sample. Specimen: CD4+ T cells from blood, collected at the 22-month timepoint. Receptors were obtained from a human patient who received a liver transplant. Some T cells may originate with the graft donor following a transplant.

The chain combines TRBV6-5 with TRBJ1-1; D is uncertain. Trimming took off 0 bases at V and 6 bases at J, with 14 bases between the two ends. The CDR3 covers 15 residues. Germline assignment: CDR1 MNHEY and CDR2 SVGAGI. The CDR3 region is CASSYSNNRMSEAFF. Written as DNA, the CDR3 is TGTGCCAGCAGTTACTCTAACAACAGAATGTCTGAAGCTTTCTTT.

This sequence joins TRBV9 and TRBJ1-1, with TRBD1 matching over 7 bases. The CDR3 runs 14 residues. Germline V CDR1 and CDR2: SGDLS, YYNGEE. The ends lost 3 bases at V and 12 bases at J; junction bases unmatched: 14. The DNA for the CDR3 is TGTGCCAGCAGCGAAAGCGGGGGAGGGGGCGCCTCTTTCTTT. Its translation: CASSESGGGGASFF.

V is TRBV6-6 and J is TRBJ2-7; D might be TRBD2 (7 bases). From germline, CDR1 is MNHNY and CDR2 SVGAGI (reference sequence). This CDR3 has 13 amino acids. The V and J ends lost 6 bases and 4 bases respectively, with 13 bases between them. Here the CDR3 DNA reads TGTGCCAGCAGGAGGGGGGGGAGTTACGAGCAGTACTTC. This encodes CASRRGGSYEQYF.

The genes are TRBV6-1 and TRBJ1-2; 11 bases fit TRBD1. The CDR3 consists of 14 residues. CDR1 is MNHNS, CDR2 SASEGT, per germline. Germline trimming cut 7 bases from V and 6 bases from J; bases unmatched to any gene: 7. The CDR3 here is CASILGQGVDGYTF. The DNA for the CDR3 is TGTGCCAGCATATTGGGACAGGGGGTAGATGGCTACACCTTC.

V usage is TRBV12-5 and J usage is TRBJ1-4; D is undetermined. This CDR3 contains 13 residues. V dropped 3 bases and J dropped 8 bases, with 10 bases sitting between them. The germline V gene encodes CDR1 LGHNT and CDR2 FRNRAP. The CDR3 DNA sequence: TGTGCTAGTGGTTTCGGGGTTAACGAAAAACTGTTTTTT. Protein product: CASGFGVNEKLFF.

Only a few counts were recorded for this clone. The chain joins TRBV6-5 to TRBJ1-2; D is ambiguous. The CDR3 has 12 residues. Trimming pared 6 bases from V and 5 bases from J, leaving 10 bases between. Germline CDR1 reads MNHEY; CDR2 reads SVGAGI. CDR3 in amino acids: CASRRALYGYTF. The DNA for the CDR3 is TGTGCCAGCAGAAGGGCCCTATATGGCTACACCTTC.

The count of this clone is one. The chain combines TRBV11-2 with TRBJ1-2; D not resolved. Germline loops: CDR1 SGHAT, CDR2 FQNNGV. The CDR3 length is 13 residues. Trimming took 1 base from V and 8 from J, leaving 11 bases between them. As DNA, the CDR3 is TGTGCCAGCAGCTTAGGAGGCCCAGGCGGCTACACCTTC. Its protein product is CASSLGGPGGYTF.

The gene calls are TRBV7-6 and TRBJ1-1; weak D call: TRBD1 (5 bases). Germline V gene sequence: CDR1 SGHVS, CDR2 FNYEAQ. Trimming took 5 bases from V and 1 from J, leaving 14 bases between them. This CDR3 comprises 15 residues. The CDR3 nucleotides are TGTGCCAGCAGCCCCAGGGAGATCTCGAACACTGAAGCTTTCTTT. Its translation: CASSPREISNTEAFF. Full variable domain (outside the CDR3, taken from reference TRBV7-6 and TRBJ1-1): GAGVSQSPRYKVTKRGQDVALRCDPISGHVSLYWYRQALGQGPEFLTYFNYEAQQDKSGLPNDRFSAERPEGSISTLTIQRTEQRDSAMYRCASSPREISNTEAFFGQGTRLTVV.

The chain joins TRBV29-1 to TRBJ2-5, with 8 bases identical to TRBD1. In germline, CDR1 is SQVTM, CDR2 ANQGSEA. The CDR3 has 12 amino acids. J was trimmed by 4 bases and V by 6 bases; bases with no gene match: 4. CDR3 region: CSVLQGVETQYF. The CDR3 nucleotides are TGCAGCGTGCTACAGGGGGTAGAGACCCAGTACTTC.

This clone was seen a single time. The rearrangement uses TRBV28 and TRBJ1-2, with 8 bases fitting TRBD1. The trim removed 4 bases at V and 5 bases at J, leaving 6 bases unmatched. The CDR3 loop spans 14 amino acids. In germline, CDR1 is MDHEN, CDR2 SYDVKM. The CDR3 DNA follows: TGTGCCAGCAGTTCTGGACAGGGTGTATATGGCTACACCTTC. Translated: CASSSGQGVYGYTF.

This clone was recorded once. The chain joins TRBV30 to TRBJ1-2, with D possibly being TRBD1 (6 bases). The germline V gene has CDR1 GTSNPN and CDR2 SVGIG (reference sequence). Trimming took 2 bases from V and 8 from J, leaving 15 bases between them. The CDR3 runs to 13 residues. The CDR3: CAWSRSQGLGYTF. CDR3 sequence (DNA): TGTGCCTGGAGTAGATCACAGGGATTGGGCTACACCTTC.

V and J are TRBV9 and TRBJ2-7; possibly TRBD2 for D (5 bases). Germline V lookup: CDR1 SGDLS, CDR2 YYNGEE. V gave up 0 bases and J gave up 5 bases, with 12 bases separating them. The CDR3 sequence is 14 residues long. The CDR3 sequence: CASSVEAIGNEQYF. The CDR3 DNA reads TGTGCCAGCAGCGTAGAGGCAATCGGGAACGAGCAGTACTTC.

This clone has ten or more counts. This sequence joins TRBV10-3 and TRBJ2-7, with 13 bases fitting TRBD2. CDR1 ENHRY and CDR2 SYGVKD come from the germline V gene. CDR3 length equals 15 residues. J gave up 5 bases and V 0 bases, and 1 base lay outside the gene matches. In DNA, the CDR3 is TGTGCCATCAGTGAGTCAACTAGCGGGGGGGACGAGCAGTACTTC. Translation: CAISESTSGGDEQYF.

This clone was detected only once. The rearrangement uses TRBV6-5 and TRBJ2-7; D gene ambiguous. Trimming removed 9 bases at V and 2 bases at J, with 11 bases between. This CDR3 has 12 residues. Germline CDR1 and CDR2: MNHEY and SVGAGI. CDR3 in amino acids: CASRTDTYEQYF. Written as DNA, the CDR3 is TGTGCCAGTCGTACTGATACCTACGAGCAGTACTTC.

The chain joins TRBV30 to TRBJ2-2, with 7 bases fitting TRBD1. Germline CDR1 is GTSNPN and CDR2 is SVGIG (reference sequence). The CDR3 extends over 15 amino acids. Trimming removed 3 bases from V and 4 bases from J; junction bases left unmatched: 8. The DNA for the CDR3 is TGTGCCTGGAGACTCAGACAGGGCGGCACCGGGGAGCTGTTTTTT. It codes for CAWRLRQGGTGELFF.

This rearrangement joins TRBV7-2 to TRBJ2-2; D may be TRBD1 (6 bases). Germline loops: CDR1 SGHTA, CDR2 FQGNSA. CDR3 length: 14 residues. Trimming took off 11 bases at V and 2 bases at J, with 15 bases between the two ends. CDR3 protein: CASQGFSNTGELFF. As DNA, the CDR3 is TGTGCCTCCCAGGGGTTTAGTAACACCGGGGAGCTGTTTTTT.

The rearrangement joins TRBV6-6 to TRBJ2-2; D perhaps matches TRBD1 (6 bases). Germline V gene lookup returns CDR1 MNHNY and CDR2 SVGAGI (reference sequence). The V gene lost 6 bases and the J gene lost 9 bases, with 11 bases spanning the gap. This CDR3 contains 12 residues. CDR3: CASSLTGRELFF. The CDR3 DNA reads as TGTGCCAGCAGCCTAACAGGGCGGGAGCTGTTTTTT.

The table lists this clone with a few counts. The chain links TRBV15 to TRBJ1-5; no definite D call. This CDR3 comprises 14 residues. V was shortened by 2 bases and J by 5 bases, with 10 bases between the two germline ends. Germline loops: CDR1 LNHNV, CDR2 YYDKDF (reference sequence). CDR3 DNA: TGTGCCACCAGCAGAAGCGGACCTTATCAGCCCCAGCATTTT. Amino acids: CATSRSGPYQPQHF.

This chain joins TRBV11-3 and TRBJ2-1, with 7 bases fitting TRBD2. The CDR3 sequence is 13 residues long. Germline lookup yields CDR1 SGHNT and CDR2 YENEEA. After removal of 0 bases from V and 10 bases from J, the junction contained 3 bases not matched to a gene. The CDR3 sequence: CASSLESGNEQFF. CDR3 DNA: TGTGCCAGCAGCTTAGAAAGCGGGAACGAGCAGTTCTTC.

This chain joins TRBV28 and TRBJ1-4; D remains ambiguous. CDR1 is MDHEN and CDR2 is SYDVKM in the germline V gene. Trimming removed 6 bases at V and 5 bases at J, with 13 bases between. This CDR3 is built from 14 residues. CDR3 coding DNA: TGTGCCAGCAGACTAACCGTTAACAATGAAAAACTGTTTTTT. Encoded protein: CASRLTVNNEKLFF.

This chain joins TRBV4-2 and TRBJ2-3, with 7 bases aligning to TRBD1. Germline assignment: CDR1 LGHNA and CDR2 YNFKEQ. The J segment lost 5 bases and the V segment lost 3 bases, leaving 8 bases of the junction unmatched. The CDR3 spans 15 residues. CDR3 sequence reads: CASSHTDRDQDTQYF. The DNA of the CDR3 is TGTGCCAGCAGCCATACCGACAGGGATCAAGATACGCAGTATTTT.

The table lists this clone with a few counts. CDR3 amino acids: CASSTEDRVRGYTF. CDR3 in DNA: TGTGCCAGCAGTACCGAGGACAGGGTTCGTGGCTACACCTTC. The gene calls are TRBV27 and TRBJ1-2; 8 bases align to TRBD1. Germline CDR1 reads MNHEY; CDR2 reads SMNVEV (reference sequence). The CDR3 runs to 14 residues. The trim removed 5 bases at V and 7 bases at J, leaving 9 bases unmatched.

This chain joins TRBV11-3 and TRBJ2-1; D assignment may be TRBD1 or TRBD2 (5 bases each). The CDR3 spans 14 residues. The V gene's germline CDR1 is SGHNT and CDR2 YENEEA. V was cut by 5 bases and J by 6 bases, with 14 bases left in between. The CDR3 here is CASSPTGAGNEQFF. CDR3 nucleotides: TGTGCCAGCAGCCCGACTGGGGCGGGCAATGAGCAGTTCTTC.

This chain connects TRBV7-6 to TRBJ2-3; 7 nucleotides match TRBD1. Unmatched junction bases numbered 2, after V lost 3 bases and J lost 5 bases. CDR1 is SGHVS and CDR2 is FNYEAQ in the germline V gene. The CDR3 spans 13 residues. The CDR3: CASSFAGGDTQYF. The CDR3 bases are TGTGCCAGCAGCTTCGCAGGGGGAGATACGCAGTATTTT. Complete variable domain (other parts from reference TRBV7-6 and TRBJ2-3): GAGVSQSPRYKVTKRGQDVALRCDPISGHVSLYWYRQALGQGPEFLTYFNYEAQQDKSGLPNDRFSAERPEGSISTLTIQRTEQRDSAMYRCASSFAGGDTQYFGPGTRLTVL.

This clone was observed a handful of times. The rearrangement joins TRBV6-1 to TRBJ2-7, with 7 bases aligning to TRBD2. This CDR3 has 15 residues. CDR1 is MNHNS and CDR2 is SASEGT in the germline V gene. Germline trimming cut 6 bases from V and 0 bases from J; bases unmatched to any gene: 8. Here the CDR3 DNA reads TGTGCCAGCAGCCCCCGGGCGGGAGTCTCCTACGAGCAGTACTTC. Translating gives CASSPRAGVSYEQYF.

J is TRBJ1-2 and V is TRBV4-2; no reliable D call. With 0 bases removed from V and 10 bases from J, the gap between germline ends came to 21 bases. This CDR3 is built from 16 residues. Germline V gene sequence: CDR1 LGHNA, CDR2 YNFKEQ. The CDR3 bases are TGTGCCAGCAGCCAAGACAACAGAGCCGATTTCGGGCACTACACCTTC. Translating gives CASSQDNRADFGHYTF.